Presented here are 22 T cell receptor beta chains from one specimen sequenced in a study of T cell responses to AZD1222 COVID-19 vaccine. TCRdb keeps only in-frame clones here, not all; method: immunoSEQ multiplex PCR. The profile shows more than 85,000 clones, roughly nine tenths of them singletons. The sequencing here drew on peripheral blood, taken on day 0 of AZD1222 vaccination. These receptors were taken from an adult in good health.

This clone was detected only once. The rearrangement links TRBV5-1 to TRBJ2-7, with 14 bases fitting TRBD2. The CDR3 loop spans 15 amino acids. Germline assignment: CDR1 SGHRS and CDR2 YFSETQ. V lost 5 bases to trimming and J lost 3 bases; unmatched junction nucleotides: 4. This CDR3 is CASRGLAGAFYEQYF. In DNA form, the CDR3 reads TGCGCCAGCAGGGGACTAGCGGGAGCGTTCTACGAGCAGTACTTC. Supplemented by reference TRBV5-1 and TRBJ2-7, the full variable domain reads KAGVTQTPRYLIKTRGQQVTLSCSPISGHRSVSWYQQTPGQGLQFLFEYFSETQRNKGNFPGRFSGRQFSNSRSEMNVSTLELGDSALYLCASRGLAGAFYEQYFGPGTRLTVT.

The rearrangement joins TRBV28 to TRBJ1-2; 7 bases are a match to TRBD1. This CDR3 comprises 15 residues. After removal of 2 bases from V and 2 bases from J, the junction contained 5 bases not matched to a gene. CDR1 MDHEN and CDR2 SYDVKM come from the germline V gene. CDR3 nucleotide sequence: TGTGCCAGCAGTTTACGGGCAGGGGGAAACTATGGCTACACCTTC. Translating it yields CASSLRAGGNYGYTF.

This chain uses TRBV19 with TRBJ2-7; 11 bases line up with TRBD2. Germline CDR1 reads LNHDA; CDR2 reads SQIVND (reference sequence). V trimming: 3 bases; J trimming: 2 bases; junction bases outside the gene matches: 3. The CDR3 totals 15 residues. CDR3: CASSIRLAGTYEQYF. The CDR3 nucleotides read TGTGCCAGTAGTATCAGACTAGCGGGAACCTACGAGCAGTACTTC.

The chain recombines TRBV18 with TRBJ2-7; 8 bases are shared with TRBD1. V lost 5 bases to trimming and J lost 3 bases; unmatched junction nucleotides: 9. Looked up from germline, CDR1 is KGHSH and CDR2 is LQKENI. CDR3 length: 15 residues. The CDR3 DNA reads as TGTGCCAGCTCAGTCTGGGGGACAGGTAACTACGAGCAGTACTTC. Encoded protein: CASSVWGTGNYEQYF.

V gene TRBV2 combines with J gene TRBJ2-5; 7 nucleotides match TRBD2. CDR1 is SNHLY and CDR2 is FYNNEI in the germline V gene. The CDR3 has 13 amino acids. The trim removed 7 bases at V and 5 bases at J, leaving 7 bases unmatched. The CDR3 DNA reads TGTGCCAGCACCAAAGGGACTACCGAGACCCAGTACTTC. It specifies CASTKGTTETQYF.

This clone was found once. The V gene is TRBV30, the J gene TRBJ1-3, with D unresolved. This CDR3 is 14 amino acids long. CDR1 and CDR2 (germline): GTSNPN, SVGIG (reference sequence). Trimming took 0 bases from V and 1 from J, leaving 7 bases between them. The CDR3 nucleotides read TGTGCCTGGAGTGTGAGATTGTCTGGAAACACCATATATTTT. The encoded protein is CAWSVRLSGNTIYF.

This clone is a singleton in its sample. The V and J genes are TRBV7-9 and TRBJ1-1, with TRBD1 as a possible D gene (5 bases). Per germline, CDR1 SEHNR and CDR2 FQNEAQ (reference sequence). The V and J ends lost 3 bases and 4 bases respectively, with 12 bases between them. This CDR3 is built from 14 residues. The CDR3 loop reads CASSFLVGGTEAFF. DNA for the CDR3: TGTGCCAGCAGCTTTCTGGTCGGGGGCACTGAAGCTTTCTTT.

The rearrangement uses TRBV6-2 or TRBV6-3 and TRBJ1-6; 7 bases are a match to TRBD1. CDR3 length: 18 residues. V was pared by 0 bases and J by 0 bases, with 5 bases of the junction left unmatched. Germline loops: CDR1 MNHEY, CDR2 SVGEGT. CDR3 loop: CASSYSVRDSSYNSPLHF. CDR3 in DNA: TGTGCCAGCAGTTACTCCGTCCGGGACAGCTCCTATAATTCACCCCTCCACTTT.

This chain connects TRBV4-1 to TRBJ1-2, with 7 bases identical to TRBD1. Germline V gene lookup returns CDR1 MGHRA and CDR2 YSYEKL. Losses at the gene ends were 4 bases for V and 5 bases for J; bases not matched to a gene: 7. CDR3 length: 14 residues. CDR3 nucleotide sequence: TGCGCCAGCAGCCGCACCGGGACAGAGTATGGCTACACCTTC. This sequence encodes CASSRTGTEYGYTF.

The V call is TRBV27, the J call TRBJ1-1; 7 nucleotides align to TRBD1. Germline CDR1 reads MNHEY; CDR2 reads SMNVEV (reference sequence). The CDR3 consists of 13 residues. Germline trimming cut 4 bases from V and 8 bases from J; bases unmatched to any gene: 7. Here the CDR3 DNA reads TGTGCCAGCAGTTCCCCGACAGGGTTCGAAGCTTTCTTT. Translated, it gives CASSSPTGFEAFF.

This clone was seen just once. J is TRBJ1-2 and V is TRBV9; D call uncertain. The ends were cut back, 0 bases at V and 7 bases at J, with 7 bases in the middle. The germline gives CDR1 SGDLS, CDR2 YYNGEE. This CDR3 has 12 residues. As DNA, the CDR3 is TGTGCCAGCAGCGTAGGGCGGGGTGGCTACACCTTC. It encodes CASSVGRGGYTF.

The V gene is TRBV6-6, the J gene TRBJ2-7, with a tentative D call TRBD2 (5 bases). V lost 2 bases and J lost 5, with 13 bases in between. CDR1 and CDR2 from the germline V gene are MNHNY and SVGAGI (reference sequence). CDR3 length equals 14 residues. Written as DNA, the CDR3 is TGTGCCAGCAGTTACCTGGGCGAGAGGGACGAGCAGTACTTC. Protein sequence: CASSYLGERDEQYF.

The chain couples TRBV6-2 or TRBV6-3 to TRBJ2-1; 10 bases line up with TRBD2. The CDR3 contains 15 residues. CDR1 is MNHEY, CDR2 SVGEGT, per germline. V lost 6 bases and J lost 7; bases outside the gene matches: 9. CDR3 protein: CASRPLAGVVNEQFF. The CDR3 region has the DNA TGTGCCAGCAGACCTCTAGCGGGAGTAGTAAATGAGCAGTTCTTC.

This chain uses TRBV6-4 with TRBJ1-5; D remains ambiguous. The germline V and J ends were trimmed by 5 bases and 1 base, with 6 bases remaining between them. The CDR3 runs to 13 residues. Per germline, CDR1 MRHNA and CDR2 SNTAGT. The CDR3 region is CASSMGSNQPQHF. Written as DNA, the CDR3 is TGTGCCAGCAGTATGGGGAGCAATCAGCCCCAGCATTTT.

The chain recombines TRBV5-1 with TRBJ1-2; D is undetermined. V lost 2 bases and J 1 base, leaving 9 bases between the germline ends. Germline V gene data show CDR1 as SGHRS and CDR2 as YFSETQ. There are 14 residues in the CDR3. CDR3: CASSLKGINYGYTF. CDR3 sequence (DNA): TGCGCCAGCAGCTTAAAGGGAATTAACTATGGCTACACCTTC.

The chain couples TRBV6-1 to TRBJ2-7; TRBD2 matches 8 bases. The trim removed 0 bases at V and 1 base at J, leaving 2 bases unmatched. This CDR3 contains 15 residues. Germline CDR1 and CDR2: MNHNS and SASEGT. For the CDR3, the DNA is TGTGCCAGCAGTGAAGCTCCTAGCGGGTCCTACGAGCAGTACTTC. It is translated as CASSEAPSGSYEQYF.

This chain links TRBV29-1 with TRBJ2-6, with 7 bases aligning to TRBD1. This CDR3 is built from 16 residues. Per germline, CDR1 SQVTM and CDR2 ANQGSEA. Trimming cost V 6 bases and J 2 bases; bases outside gene matches: 10. The CDR3 protein is CSVTTGLHPGANVLTF. CDR3 sequence (DNA): TGCAGCGTGACGACAGGGCTTCATCCTGGGGCCAACGTCCTGACTTTC.

The V and J genes are TRBV19 and TRBJ2-5, with unresolved D. The V end lost 0 bases, the J end lost 2 bases, and 19 bases lay between the germline ends. This CDR3 is 18 amino acids long. Germline loops: CDR1 LNHDA, CDR2 SQIVND (reference sequence). The DNA for the CDR3 is TGTGCCAGTAGTATAGACCCCCCCTGGACGGGTGGACAAGAGACCCAGTACTTC. This gives the protein CASSIDPPWTGGQETQYF.

The chain links TRBV3-1 (or the pseudogene TRBV3-2) to TRBJ2-6; a possible D gene is TRBD2 (7 bases). V was pared by 0 bases and J by 4 bases, with 19 bases between. The CDR3 sequence is 19 residues long. The germline gives CDR1 LGHDT, CDR2 YNNKEL (reference sequence). The CDR3 bases are TGTGCCAGCAGCCAAGAATGGGGGGGACACCCCATAGGGGCCAACGTCCTGACTTTC. The encoded protein is CASSQEWGGHPIGANVLTF.

The V call is TRBV2, the J call TRBJ1-4; 9 bases align to TRBD1. The CDR3 covers 15 residues. V lost 10 bases and J lost 5; bases outside the gene matches: 11. The germline V gene has CDR1 SNHLY and CDR2 FYNNEI. CDR3 coding DNA: TGTGCCATCACCGACCAACAGGGGGCGAATGAAAAACTGTTTTTT. Its protein is CAITDQQGANEKLFF.

This clone was seen a few times. In DNA, the CDR3 is TGTGCCATCAGTGGCCCACAGGGGAGGGGCACTGAAGCTTTCTTT. This gives the protein CAISGPQGRGTEAFF. The rearrangement links TRBV10-3 to TRBJ1-1; 7 bases are a match to TRBD1. This CDR3 has 15 residues. The V gene end was trimmed by 4 bases and the J gene end by 4 bases; junction bases not matched to a gene: 9. Germline V gene sequence: CDR1 ENHRY, CDR2 SYGVKD.

This clone showed up just once. The genes are TRBV7-2 and TRBJ1-2, with 8 bases lining up with TRBD1. Germline V CDR1 and CDR2: SGHTA, FQGNSA. The CDR3 runs 14 residues. V trimming: 1 base; J trimming: 4 bases; junction bases outside the gene matches: 2. CDR3 in amino acids: CASSLGQGFYGYTF. DNA for the CDR3: TGTGCCAGCAGCTTAGGACAGGGGTTCTATGGCTACACCTTC. Full variable domain (missing parts from reference TRBV7-2 and TRBJ1-2): GAGVSQSPSNKVTEKGKDVELRCDPISGHTALYWYRQSLGQGLEFLIYFQGNSAPDKSGLPSDRFSAERTGGSVSTLTIQRTQQEDSAVYLCASSLGQGFYGYTFGSGTRLTVV.